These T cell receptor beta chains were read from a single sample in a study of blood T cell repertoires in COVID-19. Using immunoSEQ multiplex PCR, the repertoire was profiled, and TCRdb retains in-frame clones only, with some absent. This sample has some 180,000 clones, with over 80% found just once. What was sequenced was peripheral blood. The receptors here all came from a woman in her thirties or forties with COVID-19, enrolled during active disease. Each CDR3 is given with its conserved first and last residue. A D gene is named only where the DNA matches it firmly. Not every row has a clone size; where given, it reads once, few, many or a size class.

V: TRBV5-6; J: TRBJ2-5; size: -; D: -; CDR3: CASSLPRGYQETQYF; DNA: TGTGCCAGCAGCTTACCCAGGGGATATCAAGAGACCCAGTACTTC
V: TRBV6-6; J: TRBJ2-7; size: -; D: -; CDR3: CATGRGTYEQYF; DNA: TGTGCCACCGGGCGGGGGACATACGAGCAGTACTTC
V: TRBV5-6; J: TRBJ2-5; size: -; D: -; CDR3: CASSYLADQETQYF; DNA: TGTGCCAGCAGCTACTTAGCGGACCAAGAGACCCAGTACTTC
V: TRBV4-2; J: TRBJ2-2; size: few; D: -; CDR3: CASSQEIIGGGGAGELFF; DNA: TGTGCCAGCAGCCAAGAAATTATTGGGGGCGGGGGCGCCGGGGAGCTGTTTTTT
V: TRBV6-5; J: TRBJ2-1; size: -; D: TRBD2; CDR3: CASSLAGVNEQFF; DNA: TGTGCCAGCAGTTTAGCGGGAGTCAATGAGCAGTTCTTC
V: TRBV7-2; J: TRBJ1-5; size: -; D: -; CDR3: CASSSVGGNQPQHF; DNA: TGTGCCAGCAGCTCAGTGGGGGGGAATCAGCCCCAGCATTTT
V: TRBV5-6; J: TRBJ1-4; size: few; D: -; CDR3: CASSLAPVPNEKLFF; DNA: TGTGCCAGCAGCTTGGCCCCGGTACCAAATGAAAAACTGTTTTTT
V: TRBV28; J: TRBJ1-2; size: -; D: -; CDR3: CASSRIVEANYGYTF; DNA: TGTGCCAGCAGTCGAATAGTAGAAGCTAACTATGGCTACACCTTC
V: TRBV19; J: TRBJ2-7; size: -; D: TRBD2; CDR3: CASSILAGGPSEQYF; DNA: TGTGCCAGTAGTATACTAGCGGGAGGGCCGAGCGAGCAGTACTTC
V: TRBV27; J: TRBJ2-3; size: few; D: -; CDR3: CASRPKSTDTQYF; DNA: TGTGCCAGCAGGCCTAAGAGCACAGATACGCAGTATTTT
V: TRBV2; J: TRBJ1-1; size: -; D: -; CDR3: CVAKQGGVNTEAFF; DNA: TGTGTCGCCAAACAGGGCGGCGTGAACACTGAAGCTTTCTTT
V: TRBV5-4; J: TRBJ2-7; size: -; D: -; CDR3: CASSPPDFFEQYF; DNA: TGTGCCAGCAGCCCGCCGGACTTTTTCGAGCAGTACTTC
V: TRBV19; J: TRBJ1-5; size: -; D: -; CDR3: CASMVSGGQPQHF; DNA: TGTGCCAGTATGGTAAGCGGGGGCCAGCCCCAGCATTTT
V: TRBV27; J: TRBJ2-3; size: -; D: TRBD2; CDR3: CASSLGLAGGDTQYF; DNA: TGTGCCAGCAGTTTAGGGCTAGCGGGCGGAGATACGCAGTATTTT
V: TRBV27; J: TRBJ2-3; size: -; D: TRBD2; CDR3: CASSLVWRGGSDTQYF; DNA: TGTGCCAGCAGTTTGGTGTGGCGGGGGGGCTCTGATACGCAGTATTTT
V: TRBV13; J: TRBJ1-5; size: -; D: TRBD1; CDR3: CASSSGQENQPQHF; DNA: TGTGCCAGCAGCTCGGGACAGGAGAATCAGCCCCAGCATTTT
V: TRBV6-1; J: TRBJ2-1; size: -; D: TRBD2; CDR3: CASSETSGDYNEQFF; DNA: TGTGCCAGCAGTGAGACTAGCGGGGACTACAATGAGCAGTTCTTC
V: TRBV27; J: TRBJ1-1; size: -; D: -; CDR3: CASSLRGFTEAFF; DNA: TGTGCCAGCAGTTTAAGGGGGTTCACTGAAGCTTTCTTT
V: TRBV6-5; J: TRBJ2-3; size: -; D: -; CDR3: CASTVGLAPTDTQYF; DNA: TGTGCCAGCACCGTAGGGCTAGCGCCCACAGATACGCAGTATTTT
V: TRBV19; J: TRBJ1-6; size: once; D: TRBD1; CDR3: CAIGQGNSPLHF; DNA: TGTGCCATCGGACAGGGTAATTCACCCCTCCACTTT
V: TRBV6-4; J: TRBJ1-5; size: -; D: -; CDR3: CASVGRVSNQPQHF; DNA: TGTGCCTCTGTTGGGCGCGTAAGCAATCAGCCCCAGCATTTT
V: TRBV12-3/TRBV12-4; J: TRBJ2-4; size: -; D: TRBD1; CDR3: CASSSDRGNIQYF; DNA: TGTGCCAGCAGCTCTGACAGGGGTAACATTCAGTACTTC
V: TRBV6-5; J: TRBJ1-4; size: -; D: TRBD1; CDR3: CASRTGWANEKLFF; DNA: TGTGCCAGCAGGACAGGGTGGGCTAATGAAAAACTGTTTTTT
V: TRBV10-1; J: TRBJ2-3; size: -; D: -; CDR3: CASSSPGLRGDTQYF; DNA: TGCGCCAGCAGTTCGCCGGGCCTCCGGGGAGATACGCAGTATTTT
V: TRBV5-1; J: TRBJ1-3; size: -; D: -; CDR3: CASSLGQTSGNTIYF; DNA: TGCGCCAGCAGCTTGGGACAGACCTCTGGAAACACCATATATTTT
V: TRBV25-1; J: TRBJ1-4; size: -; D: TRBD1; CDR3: CASSGAGTANEKLFF; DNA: TGTGCCAGCAGTGGGGCGGGGACAGCTAATGAAAAACTGTTTTTT
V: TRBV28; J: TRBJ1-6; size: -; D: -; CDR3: CASNPRYNSPLHF; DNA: TGTGCCAGCAATCCGCGATATAATTCACCCCTCCACTTT
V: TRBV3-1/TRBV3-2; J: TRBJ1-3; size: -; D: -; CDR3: CASSRRVRLGHGNTIYF; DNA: TGTGCCAGCAGCCGAAGAGTCCGACTCGGACACGGAAACACCATATATTTT
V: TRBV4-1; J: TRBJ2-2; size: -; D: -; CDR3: CASVSGTGELFF; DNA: TGCGCCAGCGTGAGCGGAACCGGGGAGCTGTTTTTT
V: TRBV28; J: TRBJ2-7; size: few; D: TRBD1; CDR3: CANSRGQASYEQYF; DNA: TGTGCCAACTCACGCGGACAGGCTTCCTACGAGCAGTACTTC
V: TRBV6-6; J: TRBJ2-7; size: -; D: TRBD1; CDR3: CASSLTGTEGSYEQYF; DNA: TGTGCCAGCAGTTTAACCGGGACAGAGGGCTCCTACGAGCAGTACTTC